This section outlines one T cell receptor (beta chain) sequence together with its context. These data originate in a study of CD8+ T cells in alopecia areata. Treatment in this sample: oral pan-JAK inhibitor, 5-10 mg twice daily. This CDR3 has 14 amino acids. CDR1 and CDR2 from the germline V gene are SGHTA and FQGTGA. V gave up 5 bases and J gave up 4 bases; unmatched junction bases: 7. cDNA prepared by RNA extraction and subsequent reverse transcription served as the template for sequencing. Profiled with immunoSEQ multiplex PCR; TCRdb holds only in-frame clones, not every one. The data show about 200,000 clones, with over 45% seen just once and 5.5% held by the top ten.

The origin of this receptor is a human donor with alopecia areata. The chain carries TRBV7-3 and TRBJ1-1, with TRBD1 matching 7 bases. Here the sequenced sample was CD4+ T cells sorted from blood, taken at week 24, from a patient treated with tofacitinib. The CDR3 bases are TGTGCCAGCAGCCCCGGGACAGTGGGCACTGAAGCTTTCTTT. Translated, it gives CASSPGTVGTEAFF. The entire variable domain, with the rest obtained from reference TRBV7-3 and TRBJ1-1, is as follows: GAGVSQTPSNKVTEKGKYVELRCDPISGHTALYWYRQSLGQGPEFLIYFQGTGAADDSGLPNDRFFAVRPEGSVSTLKIQRTERGDSAVYLCASSPGTVGTEAFFGQGTRLTVV.